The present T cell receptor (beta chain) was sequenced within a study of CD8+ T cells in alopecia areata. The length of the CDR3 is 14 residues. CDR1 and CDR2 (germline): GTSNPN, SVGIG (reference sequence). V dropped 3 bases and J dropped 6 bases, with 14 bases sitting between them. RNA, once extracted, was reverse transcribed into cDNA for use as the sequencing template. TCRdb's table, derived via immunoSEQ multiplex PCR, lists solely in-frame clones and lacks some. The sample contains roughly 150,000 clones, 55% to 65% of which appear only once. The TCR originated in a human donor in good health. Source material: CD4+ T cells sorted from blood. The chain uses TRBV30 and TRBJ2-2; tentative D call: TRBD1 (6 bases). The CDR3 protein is CAWSLGQFSGELFF. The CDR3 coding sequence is TGTGCCTGGAGCCTAGGACAGTTTTCCGGGGAGCTGTTTTTT. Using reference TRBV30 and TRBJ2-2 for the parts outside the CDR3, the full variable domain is SQTIHQWPATLVQPVGSPLSLECTVEGTSNPNLYWYRQAAGRGLQLLFYSVGIGQISSEVPQNLSASRPQDRQFILSSKKLLLSDSGFYLCAWSLGQFSGELFFGEGSRLTVL.